The clone carrying this T cell receptor beta chain was seen only once. No antigen is known for it. The TCR beta CDR3 regions underwent amplification using RNA transcripts as the source. The HTBI primer set was used in a first-round RT-PCR of the TCR CDR3. A single record per CDR3 protein comes from TCRdb applying MiXCR to the multiplex PCR reads. The sample has approximately 98,000 distinct CDR3 sequences; approximately 42% are singletons. This entry belongs to a study of T cells in Graves' hyperthyroidism and ophthalmopathy. Study-level findings and limits: Ophthalmopathy cases were set apart from stable hyperthyroidism by a 13 V-J model.

Trimming stripped 9 bases from V and 0 bases from J, with 15 bases between. Germline V lookup: CDR1 SGHTA, CDR2 FQGNSA. This CDR3 is built from 16 residues. On the basis of clinical symptoms, serum thyroxine and TRAb, thyroid ultrasound and orbital computed tomography, diagnoses were made. V gene TRBV7-2 combines with J gene TRBJ2-6; possibly TRBD2 for D (6 bases). The receptor was derived from a woman aged 30 to 39 with Graves' hyperthyroidism. Sequencing was carried out using peripheral blood or thyroid tissue (not recorded which). The CDR3 protein is CASTVAVSSGANVLTF. CDR3 DNA: TGTGCCAGTACCGTAGCGGTAAGCTCTGGGGCCAACGTCCTGACTTTC.